This T cell receptor beta chain emerged from a study of shared clonotypes between healthy human individuals. Produced via immunoSEQ multiplex PCR; TCRdb's table is partial and in-frame only. The sample consists of approximately 740,000 clones, almost 95% of them appearing once. Terminally differentiated effector memory CD45RA+ cells were excluded by CCR7 positive selection of CD45RO-negative cells. The CDR3 is made up of 15 amino acids. In germline, CDR1 is SGHRS, CDR2 YFSETQ. The ends were cut back, 0 bases at V and 4 bases at J, with 13 bases in the middle. The sample consisted of naive CD8+ T cells sorted from blood. The chain employs TRBV5-1 and TRBJ1-1; D call uncertain. The TCR originated in a man in his thirties or forties in good health. The CDR3 bases are TGCGCCAGCAGCTTGGCACGGGGAGGAGGCACTGAAGCTTTCTTT. Its translation is CASSLARGGGTEAFF.